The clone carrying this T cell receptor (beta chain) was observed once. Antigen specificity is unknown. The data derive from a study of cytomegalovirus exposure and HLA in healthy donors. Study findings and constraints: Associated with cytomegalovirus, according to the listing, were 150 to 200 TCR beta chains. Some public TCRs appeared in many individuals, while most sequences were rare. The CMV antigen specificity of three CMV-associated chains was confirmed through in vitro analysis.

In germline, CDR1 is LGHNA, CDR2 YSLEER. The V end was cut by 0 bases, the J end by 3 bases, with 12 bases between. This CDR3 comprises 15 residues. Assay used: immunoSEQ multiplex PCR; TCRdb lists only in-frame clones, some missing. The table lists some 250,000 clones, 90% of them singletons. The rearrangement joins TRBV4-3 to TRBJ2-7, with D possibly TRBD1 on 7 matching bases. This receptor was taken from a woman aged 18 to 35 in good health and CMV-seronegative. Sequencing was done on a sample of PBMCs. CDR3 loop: CASSQENRGGYEQYF. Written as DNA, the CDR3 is TGCGCCAGCAGCCAAGAAAACAGGGGAGGCTACGAGCAGTACTTC.